A selection of T cell receptor beta chains follows, all from one sample in a study of blood T cells in healthy people across ages. TCRdb redid the calling of the 5' RACE reads with MiXCR, one entry per CDR3 protein. The sample lists roughly 2 million distinct CDR3 sequences, around 50% occurring once. Sequenced sample: blood. The receptor set was obtained from a woman aged 35 to 49 in good health. Both conserved end residues are part of each CDR3.

TRBJ2-5,TRBV7-2,CASSLVPSPTRETQYF
TRBJ2-1,TRBV13,CATPYGTGNNEQFF
TRBJ2-1,TRBV5-1,CASSLVSVAGLINNEQFF
TRBJ2-4,TRBV20-1,CSASGEPGPRVNIQYF
TRBJ2-3,TRBV5-6,CASGYRGLTDTQYF
TRBJ2-5,TRBV6-2/TRBV6-3,CASSYSIMTGEETQYF
NA,TRBV20-1,CSARRLTKIYEQYF
TRBJ2-7,TRBV19,CASSGTGGFSPFEQYF
TRBJ1-2,TRBV9,CASSGGGAHTF
TRBJ1-5,TRBV2,CASSEDGRRNQPQHF
TRBJ2-3,TRBV5-6,CASSLIPKPTDTQYF
TRBJ2-5,TRBV5-1,CASSTVASETQYF
TRBJ2-7,TRBV20-1,CGARAGRVYVQYF
NA,TRBV28,CASLLYGVGEQYF
TRBJ1-2,TRBV6-6,CASRTLGTLNYGYTF
TRBJ2-3,TRBV7-2,CASRPGGGVKDTQYF
TRBJ2-5,TRBV3-1,CASSQPDSFQETQYF
TRBJ1-1,TRBV11-2,CASSLVGGEDTEAFF
TRBJ2-1,TRBV7-9,CASSLSGGAASYNEQFF
TRBJ2-3,TRBV2,CATYGGLADTQYF
TRBJ2-5,TRBV6-5,CASRDWTSPETQYF
TRBJ2-5,TRBV5-4,CASSQKDRTETQYF
TRBJ1-2,TRBV20-1,CSARLGGGGYTF
TRBJ1-2,TRBV4-3,CASSQANMANYGYTF
TRBJ1-2,TRBV29-1,CSVDKAGYYGYTF
TRBJ1-6,TRBV7-6,CASSLMGQSSPLHF
TRBJ2-5,TRBV20-1,CSAAGTEQETQYF
TRBJ1-2,TRBV5-1,CASSLEENYGYTF
TRBJ2-7,TRBV7-2,CASTFTTISEQYF
TRBJ2-3,TRBV7-3,CASSLGGTGGGSSTDTQYF
TRBJ2-1,TRBV12-3/TRBV12-4,CASSFLGSEQFF
TRBJ1-2,TRBV7-9,CASSSQGDRRHYGYTF
TRBJ2-3,TRBV7-6,CASSLVGIVTDTQYF
TRBJ2-1,TRBV15,CATSSADSYNEQFF
TRBJ2-3,TRBV5-1,CASSRFPAAGGSGDTQYF
TRBJ2-1,TRBV5-1,CASSPGQVRYDEQFF
TRBJ2-3,TRBV5-1,CASSSGLAGGMDTQYF
TRBJ2-5,TRBV6-2/TRBV6-3,CASSSVGSWRDRREQYF
TRBJ1-1,TRBV5-5,CASSFPGGTEAFF
TRBJ2-1,TRBV29-1,CSVEGKVYNEQFF
TRBJ2-4,TRBV7-2,CASSISGGGAKNIQYF
TRBJ2-3,TRBV11-2,CASSLQRFFRGPDTQYF
TRBJ1-5,TRBV24-1,CATSPSPGDWNQPQHF